This record concerns one T cell receptor beta chain sequence. The CDR3 contains 13 residues. The germline V gene has CDR1 GTSNPN and CDR2 SVGIG (reference sequence). The germline V and J ends were trimmed by 0 bases and 9 bases, with 12 bases remaining between them. These data belong to a study of blood T cell repertoires in COVID-19. The wider study: From the United States, Italy and Spain came samples of acute and convalescent COVID-19. Sources were T cells, B-cell-depleted T cells, or PBMCs; the material itself was cDNA or gDNA.

Original methodology: Estimation of nucleated cell counts relied on the amplification of reference gene primers. Using immunoSEQ multiplex PCR, the repertoire was profiled, and TCRdb retains in-frame clones only, with some absent. V, J and clone size reflect that table, while D and trimming were determined from the DNA. Of under 200,000 clones listed, more than 85% are singletons. This clonotype originated in a man younger than 35 with acute or convalescent COVID-19. Sequencing was performed on peripheral blood. The chain employs TRBV30 and TRBJ1-5, with TRBD1 as a possible D gene (6 bases). CDR3 protein: CAWSVQGASPQHF. DNA for the CDR3: TGTGCCTGGAGTGTACAGGGCGCTTCGCCCCAGCATTTT.